This is a list of T cell receptor beta chains from one sample in a study of blood T cell repertoires in COVID-19. Repertoires were generated with immunoSEQ multiplex PCR, while TCRdb's copy carries only in-frame clones and drops some. The data show 150,000 to 250,000 clones, with 87% seen just once and around 2% held by the top ten. The sequencing sample was made of PBMCs or T cells enriched from blood (not recorded which). All receptors come from a woman in her 30s who had recovered from COVID-19. The CDR3 runs from the conserved cysteine through the conserved F or W. Each record gives: J gene, V gene, CDR3 length, D gene, clone size, CDR3 DNA, CDR3 protein. The D gene is left open where the match is weak. Clone size appears in some rows only: once, few, many, or a class for an expanded clone.

j_gene: TRBJ1-3
v_gene: TRBV7-5
len: 14
d_gene: -
abundance: -
CDR3nt: TGTGCCAGAAGCCGAGGAGGGGCTGGAAACACCATATATTTT
CDR3aa: CARSRGGAGNTIYF

j_gene: TRBJ1-2
v_gene: TRBV11-1
len: 14
d_gene: TRBD1
abundance: -
CDR3nt: TGTGCCAGCAGCGTAGGACAGGAGGACTATGGCTACACCTTC
CDR3aa: CASSVGQEDYGYTF

j_gene: TRBJ1-1
v_gene: TRBV4-3
len: 18
d_gene: -
abundance: -
CDR3nt: TGCGCCAGCAGCCAAGAGTTACTTCCCAGGGGTTCTAGCACTGAAGCTTTCTTT
CDR3aa: CASSQELLPRGSSTEAFF

j_gene: TRBJ2-7
v_gene: TRBV7-6
len: 15
d_gene: TRBD2
abundance: -
CDR3nt: TGTGCCAGCAGCTTAGCATCTACGGGAGGATACGAGCAGTACTTC
CDR3aa: CASSLASTGGYEQYF

j_gene: TRBJ1-2
v_gene: TRBV9
len: 16
d_gene: -
abundance: -
CDR3nt: TGTGCCAGCAGCGTAGAAGGTAAAGGAGCTAACTATGGCTACACCTTC
CDR3aa: CASSVEGKGANYGYTF

j_gene: TRBJ1-2
v_gene: TRBV4-1
len: 13
d_gene: -
abundance: -
CDR3nt: TGCGCCAGCAGCCAACCAGGATTCGATGGCTACACCTTC
CDR3aa: CASSQPGFDGYTF

j_gene: TRBJ2-3
v_gene: TRBV13
len: 15
d_gene: TRBD1
abundance: -
CDR3nt: TGTGCCAGCAGCGAAGACAGGGGTGGTGCAGATACGCAGTATTTT
CDR3aa: CASSEDRGGADTQYF

j_gene: TRBJ1-1
v_gene: TRBV18
len: 15
d_gene: -
abundance: -
CDR3nt: TGTGCCAGCTCCCTACAGGGTAGTCTCAACACTGAAGCTTTCTTT
CDR3aa: CASSLQGSLNTEAFF

j_gene: TRBJ1-1
v_gene: TRBV4-3
len: 14
d_gene: -
abundance: -
CDR3nt: TGCGCCAGCAGCCCCGAGATCTGGAACACTGAAGCTTTCTTT
CDR3aa: CASSPEIWNTEAFF

j_gene: TRBJ1-4
v_gene: TRBV11-2
len: 12
d_gene: -
abundance: -
CDR3nt: TGTGCCAGCAGCTTCGCTAATGAAAAACTGTTTTTT
CDR3aa: CASSFANEKLFF

j_gene: TRBJ1-5
v_gene: TRBV6-2/TRBV6-3
len: 15
d_gene: TRBD1
abundance: -
CDR3nt: TGTGCCAGCAGTTACCTTGGGACAGGTAATCAGCCCCAGCATTTT
CDR3aa: CASSYLGTGNQPQHF

j_gene: TRBJ2-3
v_gene: TRBV18
len: 15
d_gene: -
abundance: -
CDR3nt: TGTGCCAGCTCACCACGCCAGGGGACCGCAGATACGCAGTATTTT
CDR3aa: CASSPRQGTADTQYF

j_gene: TRBJ1-2
v_gene: TRBV30
len: 14
d_gene: TRBD1
abundance: -
CDR3nt: TGTGCCTGGAGTGCGGGACAGGGCTCAGGTGGCTACACCTTC
CDR3aa: CAWSAGQGSGGYTF

j_gene: TRBJ1-1
v_gene: TRBV11-3
len: 13
d_gene: -
abundance: -
CDR3nt: TGTGCCAGCAGCTTAACAGGGAACACTGAAGCTTTCTTT
CDR3aa: CASSLTGNTEAFF

j_gene: TRBJ2-5
v_gene: TRBV18
len: 13
d_gene: -
abundance: once
CDR3nt: TGTGCCAGCTCACCAAGCGACCAAGAGACCCAGTACTTC
CDR3aa: CASSPSDQETQYF